A selection of T cell receptor beta chains follows, all from one sample in a study of blood T cell repertoires in COVID-19. Produced via immunoSEQ multiplex PCR; TCRdb's table is partial and in-frame only. The profile shows about 36,000 clones, about 82% of them singletons. The sequenced material came from peripheral blood. These receptors were obtained from a human donor in a cohort sampled during active COVID-19. The CDR3 runs from the conserved cysteine through the conserved F or W. The D gene is left open where the match is weak. Clone size appears in some rows only: once, few, many, or a class for an expanded clone.

j_call clone_size d_call v_call cdr3_nt cdr3_aa
TRBJ2-7 . TRBD2 TRBV6-5 TGTGCCAGCAGGGCGGGGGTTGGCGAGCAGTACTTC CASRAGVGEQYF
TRBJ2-1 once TRBD2 TRBV7-9 TGTGCCAGCAGCCCAACCCTAGCGGGGGGGCCGTACAATGAGCAGTTCTTC CASSPTLAGGPYNEQFF
TRBJ1-2 . . TRBV30 TGTGCCTGGAGTGTACAAGGATTGGGCGGCTACACCTTC CAWSVQGLGGYTF
TRBJ2-3 . . TRBV6-5 TGTGCCAGCAGTCCCCGCAGATCTGATACGCAGTATTTT CASSPRRSDTQYF
TRBJ1-2 . . TRBV5-6 TGTGCCAGCAGCTTGGACACCCCTAACTATGGCTACACCTTC CASSLDTPNYGYTF
TRBJ2-1 once TRBD2 TRBV11-3 TGTGCCAGCAGCCCAAGTAGCGGGGGGGCCTATGAGCAGTTCTTC CASSPSSGGAYEQFF
TRBJ2-7 . TRBD2 TRBV27 TGTGCCAGCAGTTTACGGGAGGGAGGTTACGAGCAGTACTTC CASSLREGGYEQYF
TRBJ1-2 . . TRBV4-3 TGCGCCAGCAGCCAAGCCAGGGCTAACTATGGCTACACCTTC CASSQARANYGYTF
TRBJ2-7 . . TRBV6-6 TGTGCCAGCAGTTGGGCAGGGGATTACGAGCAGTACTTC CASSWAGDYEQYF
TRBJ2-2 . . TRBV29-1 TGCAGCGTCGGACAGAAGAACACCGGGGAGCTGTTTTTT CSVGQKNTGELFF
TRBJ2-7 . TRBD1 TRBV7-4 TGTGCCAGCAGCCGTAGGGACAGGAAAACCTACGAGCAGTACTTC CASSRRDRKTYEQYF
TRBJ1-1 once . TRBV7-3 TGTGCCAGCAGCCCCGCCGGGAACACTGAAGCTTTCTTT CASSPAGNTEAFF
TRBJ2-7 few TRBD1 TRBV28 TGTGCCAGCAGTTTGACAGGGCGTCGCGAGCAGTACTTC CASSLTGRREQYF
TRBJ1-6 . TRBD1 TRBV19 TGTGCCAGTAGTATATCAATGGGGACAGGGAATTCACCCCTCCACTTT CASSISMGTGNSPLHF
TRBJ2-1 . . TRBV27 TGTGCCAGCAGTCTATATCCGGGTAGCTCCTACAATGAGCAGTTCTTC CASSLYPGSSYNEQFF
TRBJ1-4 . TRBD1 TRBV7-8 TGTGCCAGCAGCCATAGACAGGGCATAAATGAAAAACTGTTTTTT CASSHRQGINEKLFF
TRBJ2-7 . . TRBV6-6 TGTGCCAGCAGTCCCGCCCGGGGGAGGACCTACGAGCAGTACTTC CASSPARGRTYEQYF